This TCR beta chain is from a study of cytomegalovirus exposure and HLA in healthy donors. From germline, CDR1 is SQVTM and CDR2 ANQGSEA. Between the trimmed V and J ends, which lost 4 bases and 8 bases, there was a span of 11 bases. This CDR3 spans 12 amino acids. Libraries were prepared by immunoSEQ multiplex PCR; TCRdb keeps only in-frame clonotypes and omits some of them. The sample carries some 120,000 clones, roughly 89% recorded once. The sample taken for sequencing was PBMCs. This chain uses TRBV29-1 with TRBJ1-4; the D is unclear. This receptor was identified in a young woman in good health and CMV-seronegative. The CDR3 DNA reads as TGCAGCGTTGCAGAGTCGAGGGAAAAACTGTTTTTT. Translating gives CSVAESREKLFF.